This T cell receptor (beta chain) is drawn from a study of CD8+CD57+ T cells in acquired aplastic anemia. Study-level information: Isolated CD4+ and CD8+ cells, once sorted, yielded DNA averaging about 3 ug. Study-wide points: A set of 25 to 35 CD8+ CDR3 sequences was shared between patients and controls, and these sequences appeared highly expressed in patients. Patients and controls had CD8+ Simpson's diversity values that were not significantly distinct.

CDR3 length: 18 residues. V shed 3 bases and J 3 bases; nucleotides not matched to a gene: 8. Germline-derived CDR1 and CDR2 are SGHTA and FQGTGA. As for this clonotype: Its antigen is unidentified.

Patients picked for sequencing had shown CD8+CD57+ cell expansion detected by flow cytometry. Patients had received no therapy at the time of blood sampling. Genomic DNA served as template for TCR beta VDJ and CDR3 profiling. TCRdb recomputed calls from the reads with MiXCR, one row per CDR3 protein. The table includes about 180,000 distinct CDR3 sequences, roughly three fifths detected once. Sequences were obtained from sorted CD4+, CD8+, or CD8+CD57+ T cells (not recorded which) from PBMCs. The TCR comes from a human donor with aplastic anemia. The genes are TRBV7-3 and TRBJ2-3; TRBD2 matches 14 bases. CDR3 DNA: TGTGCCAGCAGCTTCACTTCGACTAGCGGGGGGGCGACAGATACGCAGTATTTT. This sequence encodes CASSFTSTSGGATDTQYF.